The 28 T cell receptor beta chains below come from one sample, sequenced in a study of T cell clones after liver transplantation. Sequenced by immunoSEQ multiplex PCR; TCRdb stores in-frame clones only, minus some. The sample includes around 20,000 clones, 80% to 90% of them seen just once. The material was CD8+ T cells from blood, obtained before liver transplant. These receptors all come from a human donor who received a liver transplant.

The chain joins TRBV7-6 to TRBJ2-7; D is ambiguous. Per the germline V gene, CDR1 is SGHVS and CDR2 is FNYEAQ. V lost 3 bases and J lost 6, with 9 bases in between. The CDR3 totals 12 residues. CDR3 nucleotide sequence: TGTGCCAGCAGCTTTTGGTCCGCCGAGCAGTACTTC. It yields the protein CASSFWSAEQYF.

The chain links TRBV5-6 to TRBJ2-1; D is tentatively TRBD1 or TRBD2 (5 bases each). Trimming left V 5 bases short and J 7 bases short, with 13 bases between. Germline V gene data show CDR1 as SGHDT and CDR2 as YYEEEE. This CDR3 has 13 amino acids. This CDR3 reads CASRPWGSNEQFF. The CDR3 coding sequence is TGTGCCAGCAGACCCTGGGGGAGTAATGAGCAGTTCTTC.

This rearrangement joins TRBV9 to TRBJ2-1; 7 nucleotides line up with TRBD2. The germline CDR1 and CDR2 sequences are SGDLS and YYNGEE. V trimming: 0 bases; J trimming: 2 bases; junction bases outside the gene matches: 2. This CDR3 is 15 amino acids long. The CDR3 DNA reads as TGTGCCAGCAGCGTAGGAGGGAGGGCCTACAATGAGCAGTTCTTC. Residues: CASSVGGRAYNEQFF.

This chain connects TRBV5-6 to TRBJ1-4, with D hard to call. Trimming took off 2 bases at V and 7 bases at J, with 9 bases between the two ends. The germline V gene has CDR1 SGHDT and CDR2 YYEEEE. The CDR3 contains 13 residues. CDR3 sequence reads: CASSLFVGEKLFF. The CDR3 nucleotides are TGTGCCAGCAGCTTATTTGTGGGTGAAAAACTGTTTTTT.

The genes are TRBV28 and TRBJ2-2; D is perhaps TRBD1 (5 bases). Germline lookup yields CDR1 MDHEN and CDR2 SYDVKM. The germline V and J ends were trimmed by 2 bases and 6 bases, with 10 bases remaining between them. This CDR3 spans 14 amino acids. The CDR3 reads CASSLAGFAGELFF. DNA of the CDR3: TGTGCCAGCAGTTTAGCAGGGTTTGCCGGGGAGCTGTTTTTT.

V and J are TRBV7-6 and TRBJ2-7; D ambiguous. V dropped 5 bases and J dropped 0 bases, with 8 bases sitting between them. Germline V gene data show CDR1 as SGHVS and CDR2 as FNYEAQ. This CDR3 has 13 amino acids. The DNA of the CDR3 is TGTGCCAGCAGCCCCCCCCTCTCCTACGAGCAGTACTTC. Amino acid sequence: CASSPPLSYEQYF.

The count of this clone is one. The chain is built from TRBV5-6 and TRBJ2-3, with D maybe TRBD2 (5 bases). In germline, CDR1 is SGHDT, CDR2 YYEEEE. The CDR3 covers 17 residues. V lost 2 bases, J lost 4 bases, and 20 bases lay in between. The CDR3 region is CASSFGVAITRPDTQYF. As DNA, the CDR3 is TGTGCCAGCAGCTTCGGGGTCGCAATTACCCGGCCAGATACGCAGTATTTT. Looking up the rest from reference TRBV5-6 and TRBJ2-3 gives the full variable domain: DAGVTQSPTHLIKTRGQQVTLRCSPKSGHDTVSWYQQALGQGPQFIFQYYEEEERQRGNFPDRFSGHQFPNYSSELNVNALLLGDSALYLCASSFGVAITRPDTQYFGPGTRLTVL.

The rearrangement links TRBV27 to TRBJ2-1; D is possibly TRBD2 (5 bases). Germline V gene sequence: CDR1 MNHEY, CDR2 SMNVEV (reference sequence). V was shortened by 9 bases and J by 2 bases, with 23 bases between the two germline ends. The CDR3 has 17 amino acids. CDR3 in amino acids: CASFAGVMSNTYNEQFF. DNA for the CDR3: TGTGCCAGTTTCGCCGGGGTAATGAGTAACACCTACAATGAGCAGTTCTTC.

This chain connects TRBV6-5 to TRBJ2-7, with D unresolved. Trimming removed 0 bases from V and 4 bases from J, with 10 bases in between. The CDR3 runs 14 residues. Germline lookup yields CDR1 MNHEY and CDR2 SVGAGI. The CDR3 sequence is CASSYSGRPYEQYF. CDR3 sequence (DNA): TGTGCCAGCAGTTACTCCGGCAGGCCTTACGAGCAGTACTTC.

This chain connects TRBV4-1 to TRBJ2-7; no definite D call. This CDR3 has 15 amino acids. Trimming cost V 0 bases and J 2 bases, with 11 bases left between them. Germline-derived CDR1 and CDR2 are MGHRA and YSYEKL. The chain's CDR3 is CASSQDPVRAYEQYF. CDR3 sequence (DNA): TGCGCCAGCAGCCAAGATCCCGTCAGAGCCTACGAGCAGTACTTC.

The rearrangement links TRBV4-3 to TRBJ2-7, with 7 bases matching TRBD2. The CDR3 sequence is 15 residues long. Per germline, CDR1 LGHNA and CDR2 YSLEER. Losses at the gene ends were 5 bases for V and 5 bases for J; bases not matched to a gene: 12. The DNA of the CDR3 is TGCGCCAGCAGCAGACGAGAGGGAGGGATGGACGAGCAGTACTTC. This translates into CASSRREGGMDEQYF.

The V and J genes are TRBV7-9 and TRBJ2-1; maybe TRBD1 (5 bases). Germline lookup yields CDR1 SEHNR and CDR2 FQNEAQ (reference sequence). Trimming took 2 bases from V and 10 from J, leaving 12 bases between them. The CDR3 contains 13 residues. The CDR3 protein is CASSLFQGGEQFF. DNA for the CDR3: TGTGCCAGCAGCTTATTCCAGGGCGGCGAGCAGTTCTTC.

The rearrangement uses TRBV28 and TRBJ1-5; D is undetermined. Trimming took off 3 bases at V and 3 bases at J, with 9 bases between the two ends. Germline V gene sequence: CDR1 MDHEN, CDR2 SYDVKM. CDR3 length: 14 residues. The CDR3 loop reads CASSLRGFNQPQHF. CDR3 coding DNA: TGTGCCAGCAGTTTGCGGGGTTTCAATCAGCCCCAGCATTTT.

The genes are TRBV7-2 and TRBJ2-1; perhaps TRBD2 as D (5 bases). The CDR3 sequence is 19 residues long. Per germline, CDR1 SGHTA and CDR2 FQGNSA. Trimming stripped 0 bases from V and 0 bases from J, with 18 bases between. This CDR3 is CASSLALTARESSYNEQFF. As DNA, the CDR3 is TGTGCCAGCAGCTTAGCGTTGACGGCGAGGGAGAGCTCCTACAATGAGCAGTTCTTC.

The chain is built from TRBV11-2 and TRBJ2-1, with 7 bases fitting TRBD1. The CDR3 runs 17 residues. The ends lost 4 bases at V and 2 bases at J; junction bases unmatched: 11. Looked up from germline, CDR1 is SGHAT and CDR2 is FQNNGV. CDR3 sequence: CASSSTPTGRPYNEQFF. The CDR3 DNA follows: TGTGCCAGCAGCTCGACCCCGACAGGGCGCCCCTACAATGAGCAGTTCTTC.

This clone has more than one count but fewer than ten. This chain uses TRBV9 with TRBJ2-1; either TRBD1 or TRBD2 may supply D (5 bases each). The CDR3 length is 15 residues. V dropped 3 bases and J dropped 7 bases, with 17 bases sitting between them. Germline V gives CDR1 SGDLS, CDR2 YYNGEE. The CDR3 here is CASSAGARTLNEQFF. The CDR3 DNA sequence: TGTGCCAGCAGCGCCGGGGCCCGAACTCTAAATGAGCAGTTCTTC.

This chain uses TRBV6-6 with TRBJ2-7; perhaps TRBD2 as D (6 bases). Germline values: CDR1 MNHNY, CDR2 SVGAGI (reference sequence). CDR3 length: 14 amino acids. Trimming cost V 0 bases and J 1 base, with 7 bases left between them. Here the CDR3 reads CASSYSAGSYEQYF. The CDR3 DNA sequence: TGTGCCAGCAGTTACTCGGCGGGGTCCTACGAGCAGTACTTC.

The CDR3 DNA sequence: TGTGCCAGCAGCCTAGGGGGCACCACCGGGGAGCTGTTTTTT. It translates to CASSLGGTTGELFF. The V gene is TRBV7-8, the J gene TRBJ2-2; 7 bases map to TRBD1. V lost 5 bases to trimming and J lost 4 bases; unmatched junction nucleotides: 4. This CDR3 has 14 amino acids. From germline, CDR1 is SGHVS and CDR2 FQNEAQ.

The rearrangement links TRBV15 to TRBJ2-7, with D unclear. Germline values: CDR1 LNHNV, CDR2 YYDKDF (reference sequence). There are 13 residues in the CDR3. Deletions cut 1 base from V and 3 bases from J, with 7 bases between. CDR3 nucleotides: TGTGCCACCAGCAGAGGATCTTTCTACGAGCAGTACTTC. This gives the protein CATSRGSFYEQYF.

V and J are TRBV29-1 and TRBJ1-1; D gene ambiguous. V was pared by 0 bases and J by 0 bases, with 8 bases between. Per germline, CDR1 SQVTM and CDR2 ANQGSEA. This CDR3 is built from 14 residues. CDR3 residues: CSVEDPELNTEAFF. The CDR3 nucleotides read TGCAGCGTTGAAGATCCAGAATTGAACACTGAAGCTTTCTTT.

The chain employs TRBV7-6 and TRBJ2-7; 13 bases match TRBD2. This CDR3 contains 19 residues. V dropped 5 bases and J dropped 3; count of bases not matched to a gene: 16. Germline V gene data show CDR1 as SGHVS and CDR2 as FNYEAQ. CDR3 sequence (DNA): TGTGCCAGCAGCCTCGGACTAGCGGGGGAGTCGGGGAGCCTCTACGAGCAGTACTTC. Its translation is CASSLGLAGESGSLYEQYF.

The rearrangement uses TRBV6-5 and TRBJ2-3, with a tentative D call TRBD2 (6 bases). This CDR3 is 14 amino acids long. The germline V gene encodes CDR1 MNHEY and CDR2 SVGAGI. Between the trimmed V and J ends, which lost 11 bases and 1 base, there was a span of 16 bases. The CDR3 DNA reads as TGTGCCGCCTCTTCGGCTAGCGGCACAGATACGCAGTATTTT. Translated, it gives CAASSASGTDTQYF.

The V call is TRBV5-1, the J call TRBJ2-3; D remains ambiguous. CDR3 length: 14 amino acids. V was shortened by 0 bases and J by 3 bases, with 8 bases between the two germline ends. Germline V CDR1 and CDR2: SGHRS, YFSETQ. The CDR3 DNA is TGCGCCAGCAGCTTGGGGGATACGACAGATACGCAGTATTTT. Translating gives CASSLGDTTDTQYF. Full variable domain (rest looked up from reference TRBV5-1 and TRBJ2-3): KAGVTQTPRYLIKTRGQQVTLSCSPISGHRSVSWYQQTPGQGLQFLFEYFSETQRNKGNFPGRFSGRQFSNSRSEMNVSTLELGDSALYLCASSLGDTTDTQYFGPGTRLTVL.

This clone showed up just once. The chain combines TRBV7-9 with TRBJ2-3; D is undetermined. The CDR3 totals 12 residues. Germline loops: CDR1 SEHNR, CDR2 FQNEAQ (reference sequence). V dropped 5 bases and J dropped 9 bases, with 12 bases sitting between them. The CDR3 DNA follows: TGTGCCAGCAGCCTACTAATCCTAACGCAGTATTTT. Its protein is CASSLLILTQYF.

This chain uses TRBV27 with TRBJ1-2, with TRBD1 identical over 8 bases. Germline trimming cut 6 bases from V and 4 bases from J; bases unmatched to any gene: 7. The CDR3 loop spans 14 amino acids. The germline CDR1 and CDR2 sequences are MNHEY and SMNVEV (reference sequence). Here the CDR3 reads CASRRTGRGYGYTF. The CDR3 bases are TGTGCCAGCAGGAGGACAGGGCGAGGCTATGGCTACACCTTC.

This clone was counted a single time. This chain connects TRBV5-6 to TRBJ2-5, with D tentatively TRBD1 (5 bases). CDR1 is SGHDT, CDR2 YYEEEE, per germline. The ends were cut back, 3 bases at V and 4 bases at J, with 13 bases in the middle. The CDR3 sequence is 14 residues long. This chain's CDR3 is CASSSPGWGETQYF. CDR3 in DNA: TGTGCCAGCAGCTCCCCAGGGTGGGGAGAGACCCAGTACTTC. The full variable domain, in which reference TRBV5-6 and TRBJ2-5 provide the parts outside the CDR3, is DAGVTQSPTHLIKTRGQQVTLRCSPKSGHDTVSWYQQALGQGPQFIFQYYEEEERQRGNFPDRFSGHQFPNYSSELNVNALLLGDSALYLCASSSPGWGETQYFGPGTRLLVL.

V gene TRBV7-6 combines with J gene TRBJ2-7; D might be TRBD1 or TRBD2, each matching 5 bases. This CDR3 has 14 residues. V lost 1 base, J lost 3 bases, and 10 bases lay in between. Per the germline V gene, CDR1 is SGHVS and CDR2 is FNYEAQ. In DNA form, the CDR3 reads TGTGCCAGCAGCTTAGAAGGGGAGCTCTACGAGCAGTACTTC. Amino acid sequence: CASSLEGELYEQYF.

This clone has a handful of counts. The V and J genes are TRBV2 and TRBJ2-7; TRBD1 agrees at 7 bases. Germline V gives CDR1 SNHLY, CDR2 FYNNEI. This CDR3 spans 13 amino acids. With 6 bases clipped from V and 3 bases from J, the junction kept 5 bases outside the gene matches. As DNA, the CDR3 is TGTGCCAGCAGGTATGACAGGGACTACGAGCAGTACTTC. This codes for CASRYDRDYEQYF.